A selection of T cell receptor beta chains follows, all from one sample in a study of esophageal squamous cell carcinoma under preoperative chemotherapy. MiXCR, run by TCRdb on the PCR reads, gives a single entry per CDR3 protein. The sample lists 15,000 to 20,000 distinct CDR3 sequences, 40% to 50% occurring once. This specimen was taken from a patient given preoperative chemotherapy. The receptors here all came from a human donor with esophageal squamous cell carcinoma. The donor label of this sample is uncertain. The CDR3 runs from the conserved cysteine through the conserved F or W. A D gene is named only where the DNA matches it firmly. Expanded clones are given a class, and other clones once, few, many or no size at all.

D | J | V | size | CDR3
TRBD2 | TRBJ2-3 | TRBV7-2 | NA | CAGSGGPRTDTQYF
TRBD2 | TRBJ2-1 | TRBV6-2/TRBV6-3 | many | CASQSGRDYNEQFF
TRBD1 | TRBJ2-3 | TRBV11-3 | NA | CASSWTGMGDTQYF
NA | TRBJ2-5 | TRBV7-2 | NA | CAGGQEGRDQETQYF
TRBD1 | TRBJ1-2 | TRBV6-4 | NA | CASTLFPPQGETNYGYTF
TRBD2 | NA | TRBV6-1 | few | CASARSGGRETQYF
NA | TRBJ2-5 | TRBV7-2 | NA | CASSLGGIDKNTQYF
TRBD2 | TRBJ2-5 | TRBV7-2 | many | CASSPAGGGAETQYF
NA | TRBJ2-7 | TRBV12-5 | NA | CASGLVTNSWDNEQYF
NA | NA | TRBV12-3/TRBV12-4 | many | CASSLRGGGGNEQYF
NA | TRBJ2-1 | TRBV27 | many | CASSLYSGGSYNEQFF
NA | TRBJ2-6 | TRBV12-3/TRBV12-4 | NA | CASSFRSSGANVLTF
NA | TRBJ2-7 | TRBV6-5 | medium-sized | CASSYNGDYEQYF
TRBD2 | NA | TRBV5-6 | NA | CASSLTAGESETQYF
NA | TRBJ2-2 | TRBV11-1 | NA | CAMSPGAVSTDKLFF
NA | TRBJ1-2 | TRBV6-1 | many | CASSERYGENYGYTF
TRBD2 | TRBJ2-7 | TRBV7-2 | medium-sized | CASSPVPLAGGTREQYF
NA | TRBJ2-5 | TRBV11-3 | few | CASSGRGREETQYF
NA | TRBJ2-3 | TRBV7-9 | NA | CAGTGGRNTETQYF
TRBD2 | TRBJ2-1 | TRBV7-8 | few | CASSWGGRYNEQFF
TRBD2 | NA | TRBV6-1 | NA | CASSVFARLAGNIRETQYF
NA | NA | TRBV10-2 | many | CASSDTSINEQYF
TRBD1 | TRBJ2-7 | TRBV7-2 | many | CASSLDQGAYEQYF
NA | TRBJ2-4 | TRBV7-3 | NA | CVRSPEATDTQYF
NA | TRBJ2-1 | TRBV7-2 | NA | CASSLAAGANEQFF
TRBD1 | TRBJ2-5 | TRBV12-3/TRBV12-4 | large | CASSHRTGGSTGAETQYF
NA | TRBJ2-5 | TRBV7-2 | few | CASSRPRGQETQYF
TRBD2 | TRBJ2-2 | TRBV7-3 | NA | CASSLTVAGATGELFF
NA | TRBJ2-3 | TRBV7-3 | few | CASSLRPKGQGTDTQYF
NA | TRBJ2-3 | TRBV15 | few | CATSRGTAGNTDTQYF
TRBD1 | TRBJ2-7 | TRBV11-2 | once | CASSPDRATYEQYF
NA | TRBJ1-2 | TRBV7-2 | NA | CASSRGPSYGYTF
TRBD2 | TRBJ2-2 | TRBV7-2 | medium-sized | CASTHREGGYTGELFF
NA | TRBJ2-2 | TRBV10-3 | NA | CATAQEVETGELFF
TRBD1 | TRBJ2-5 | TRBV7-2 | NA | CASSHTGDAQDTQYF
NA | TRBJ2-6 | TRBV6-5 | NA | CASSYSVGANVLTF
NA | TRBJ2-5 | TRBV7-2 | NA | CASSSSRVVETQYF
TRBD1 | TRBJ2-5 | TRBV12-3/TRBV12-4 | NA | CASSLLDRGETQYF